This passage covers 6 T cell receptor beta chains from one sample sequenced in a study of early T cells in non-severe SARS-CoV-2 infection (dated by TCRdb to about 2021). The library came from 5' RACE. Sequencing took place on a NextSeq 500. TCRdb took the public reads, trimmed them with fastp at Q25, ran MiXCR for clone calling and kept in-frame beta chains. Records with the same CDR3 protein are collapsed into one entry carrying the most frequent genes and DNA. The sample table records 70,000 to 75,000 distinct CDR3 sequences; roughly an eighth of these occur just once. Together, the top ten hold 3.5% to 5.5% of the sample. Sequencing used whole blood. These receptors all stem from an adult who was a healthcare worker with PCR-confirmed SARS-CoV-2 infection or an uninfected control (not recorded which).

CDR3 in amino acids: CASSQTVNTEAFF. The CDR3, as DNA: TGCGCCAGCAGCCAAACGGTGAACACTGAAGCTTTCTTT. The chain has TRBV4-1 and TRBJ1-1, with D unclear. This CDR3 is 13 amino acids long. V lost 2 bases and J 0 bases, leaving 4 bases between the germline ends. Germline CDR1 MGHRA, CDR2 YSYEKL.

This CDR3 is CASSARTSGASTDTQYF. The CDR3 DNA follows: TGTGCCAGCAGCGCACGGACTAGCGGAGCTAGCACAGATACGCAGTATTTT. The chain is built from TRBV5-4 and TRBJ2-3; 10 bases are a match to TRBD2. V gave up 4 bases and J gave up 0 bases; unmatched junction bases: 8. The CDR3 has 17 residues. Germline values: CDR1 SGHNT, CDR2 YYREEE (reference sequence). The whole variable domain, filled in from reference TRBV5-4 and TRBJ2-3, reads ETGVTQSPTHLIKTRGQQVTLRCSSQSGHNTVSWYQQALGQGPQFIFQYYREEENGRGNFPPRFSGLQFPNYSSELNVNALELDDSALYLCASSARTSGASTDTQYFGPGTRLTVL.

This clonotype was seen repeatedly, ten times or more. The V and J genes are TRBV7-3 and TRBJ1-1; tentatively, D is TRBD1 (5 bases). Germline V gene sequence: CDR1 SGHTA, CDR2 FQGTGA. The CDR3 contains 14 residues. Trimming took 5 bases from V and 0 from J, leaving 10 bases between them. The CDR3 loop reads CASSPGHLNTEAFF. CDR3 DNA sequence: TGTGCCAGCAGCCCCGGACACCTGAACACTGAAGCTTTCTTT.

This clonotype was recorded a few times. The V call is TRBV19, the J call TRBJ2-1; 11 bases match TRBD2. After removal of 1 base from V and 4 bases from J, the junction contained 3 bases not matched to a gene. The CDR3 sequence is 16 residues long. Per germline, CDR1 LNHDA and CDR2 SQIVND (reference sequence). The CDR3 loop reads CASSIVLAGGYNEQFF. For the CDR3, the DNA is TGTGCCAGTAGTATAGTCCTAGCGGGAGGTTACAATGAGCAGTTCTTC.

CDR3 DNA sequence: TGTGCCAGCAGTTTCCGGAAAAGCTCCTACAATGAGCAGTTCTTC. Translating gives CASSFRKSSYNEQFF. J is TRBJ2-1 and V is TRBV12-3 or TRBV12-4; D not resolved. The CDR3 length is 15 residues. With 3 bases removed from V and 0 bases from J, the gap between germline ends came to 9 bases.

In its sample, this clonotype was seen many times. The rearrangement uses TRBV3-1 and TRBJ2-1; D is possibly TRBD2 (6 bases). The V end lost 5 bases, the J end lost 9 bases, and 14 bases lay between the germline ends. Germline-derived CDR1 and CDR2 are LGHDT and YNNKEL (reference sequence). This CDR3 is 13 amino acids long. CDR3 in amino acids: CASSSLAGPEQFF. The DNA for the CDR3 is TGTGCCAGCAGCTCCCTGGCGGGACCTGAGCAGTTCTTC.